This paragraph reports one T cell receptor (beta chain). No antigen is known for it. No base-level quality is on record; no much larger clone is a single base apart. This record belongs to a study of cytomegalovirus exposure and HLA in healthy donors (dated by TCRdb to 2017 to 2019). Turning to the overall study: In an earlier analysis of under 600 of the donors, 276 Gb of sequence data and 120 million or so unique TCR beta sequences from approximately 180 million T cells were reported. An early release covering about 600 HLA-typed donors comprised approximately 300 gigabases of sequencing data and 85 million or so unique TCR sequences. Of the roughly 410 genotyped donors, less than 90% were placed in the genetic ancestry cluster associated with self-reported Caucasian donors. The study aimed to test whether signatures of past pathogen exposure could be identified by cataloging public T cell receptors. The study profiled the T cell repertoires of about 640 subjects by immunosequencing and related them to cytomegalovirus serostatus. In addition to the first cohort of 650 to 750 subjects, a separate validation cohort of 100 to 150 different subjects was used. High-throughput TCR immunosequencing, statistical association of individual TCRs with disease status, and machine learning were combined to predict cytomegalovirus infection status. In a later analysis, previously published TCR beta repertoires from 500 to 750 donors were re-analyzed and high-resolution HLA genotyping was added so that TCR occurrence patterns could be studied. In the later analysis, no new phenotypic data were used to find candidate immune exposures; instead, reliance was placed on TCR beta sequences and their occurrence across donors. An earlier analysis of about 620 of the donors applied high-throughput TCR beta sequencing to assess whether each TCR beta V gene segment acted as functional or pseudogenic. Alongside the repertoire data, information on donor age, sex, ethnicity and CMV serostatus was compiled. A later genetic analysis took genome-wide SNP genotypes for about three fifths of the 666 donors and used that subset as a discovery cohort. Every repertoire in the discovery cohort had been generated on one and the same sequencing platform. HLA typing covered class I and class II loci at four-digit resolution. The number of donors typed differed by locus, with about 629-630 for A, B, C, DRB1 and DQB1, roughly 520 for DQA1, about 610 for DPA1, and approximately 470 for DPB1. Several DR-DQ haplotypes were handled as single units for association and clustering, since linkage in the cohort was strong. On average, 235,054 unique TCR beta nucleotide sequences were sequenced per donor among more than 350 genotyped donors of the cohort, with roughly a sixth of those sequences being non-productive. What the research found in general, with its limitations: A later genetic analysis reported fewer N-insertions in productive TCRs among donors in an Asian-associated ancestry cluster than the roughly 700-donor mean. The 87-base-pair reads could not distinguish some IMGT-functional V segments, including TRBV6-2 and TRBV6-3, so those segments were excluded. A further reported finding was that TCR beta sequences accurately predicted the HLA-A and HLA-B alleles for most subjects in the first cohort. In the study, about 150 TCR beta chains were listed as associated with cytomegalovirus. Because counts were too low, roughly 17 rarely observed V segments, including chromosome 9 orphons, were left out of the earlier analysis of about 620 of the donors. Because HLA typing was missing for some donors at each locus, association tests included only the typed subset. The sequencing pipeline was judged likely to have produced a cluster of highly shared sequence variants as a technical artifact. Linkage disequilibrium might explain the correlated functional status among segregating V segments, but an unknown experimental factor could not be ruled out. In vitro tests confirmed that a few of the cytomegalovirus-associated TCR beta chains recognize cytomegalovirus antigens. Broadly in line with IMGT annotations, most TCR beta V segments showed up in productive rearrangements about 87% or about 30% of the time in an earlier analysis of a few hundred of the donors. A later genetic analysis associated a missense DCLRE1C variant with V-gene and J-gene trimming of TCR beta chains, and an independent cohort replicated the association. The presence/absence analyses assumed that sequencing depth was roughly uniform across donors, and that assumption may not be true. Immune exposure information for the cohort was limited to CMV serostatus. Strong co-occurrence of HLA alleles, especially DR and DQ, made assigning TCR associations to individual alleles difficult. According to the authors, the approach could potentially be generalized to other disease states and immunological phenotypes. Most CMV-associated TCR beta chains appeared to be HLA-restricted in a later analysis, and the HLA associations seemed to be driven largely by CMV exposure. While some public TCRs were present in many individuals, most TCR sequences turned up only very rarely across donors. A later analysis found that HLA-associated TCR beta chains were more clonally expanded and had lower generation probabilities than equally common non-associated chains. Several of the top co-occurrence clusters appeared to be linked to parvovirus B19, influenza, CMV and Epstein-Barr virus, according to a later analysis. A later analysis found that TCR association rates varied across HLA loci, with DRB1 alleles showing the most associated TCRs and HLA-C alleles the fewest. In this cohort, only TCR beta chains were sequenced, and detectable features were limited by the absence of alpha or paired-chain data. A later analysis associated about 17,000 TCR beta sequences with specific HLA alleles at a false discovery rate of 0.05. In both the original and validation cohorts, the classifier was reported to diagnose cytomegalovirus status with high specificity and sensitivity.

Reading the germline V gene (reference sequence) gives CDR1 GTSNPN and CDR2 SVGIG. From its cysteine to its phenylalanine, the CDR3 spans 13 amino acids. Kept here is only the CDR3 DNA, which spans 39 bases and is read in frame from base 1. Trimmed from V: 7 bases; trimmed from J: 7 bases; junction bases lacking a gene match: 3. In total, over 600 healthy bone marrow donors made up the cohort. At the time of sampling, all cohort members were nominally healthy, though unrecorded immune exposures were likely present. The donor tested CMV seronegative, placing the donor among the roughly 340 seronegative members of the cohort. A peripheral blood sample was collected from each donor, and TCR beta sequencing was performed on peripheral blood mononuclear cells. Genomic DNA extraction from the blood cell samples was performed with the Qiagen DNeasy Blood Extraction Kit. Libraries came from the immunoSEQ multiplex PCR assay. For the multiplex PCR, a mixture combining 60 forward primers for TCR Vbeta segments and 13 reverse primers for TCR Jbeta segments was used. The CDR3 region of rearranged TCR beta genes was amplified from genomic DNA with a multiplex PCR assay. The Illumina HiSeq System was used to sequence the amplified TCR beta libraries as 87-base-pair reads. In the original analysis: Across the roughly 640 repertoires, a later analysis counted approximately 75 million unique TCR beta chains, 9.5 million to 13 million of which were shared by at least two donors. To remove PCR and sequencing errors, raw reads were error-corrected and collapsed into unique sequences using a nearest-neighbor algorithm that merged closely related sequences. Alignment of CDR3 sequences to IMGT reference sequences was used to assign V, D and J gene segments. For a sequence to be retained, at least a six-nucleotide match to both a V gene segment and a J gene segment was required. Rearrangements were classified as productive when the CDR3 lacked stop codons and remained in frame with V and J, and all other rearrangements were classified as non-productive. Following IMGT convention, CDR3 was defined as the stretch from the second conserved V-encoded cysteine to the conserved J-encoded phenylalanine. Sequences without an unambiguous match to a single V gene segment were excluded from the earlier analysis of 450 to 650 of the donors. An earlier analysis of 587 of the donors classified V segments as functional when productive rearrangements were above 56.7% and as segregating when the standard deviation between donors was above 5%. To diagnose cytomegalovirus status from the catalog of TCR beta chain sequences, a statistical classification framework was built. In a later analysis, V and J genes were assigned by comparing TCR nucleotide sequences against IMGT/GENE-DB human TR gene sequences. The TCRdist pipeline was used in a later analysis to assign CDR3 sequences and most-parsimonious VDJ recombination scenarios. In a later analysis, each TCR beta chain was defined by its CDR3 amino acid sequence together with its V-gene family, and reads without a unique V-gene family were excluded. As a way to deal with suspected cross-contamination and a sequencing artifact, a later analysis dropped hundreds of nucleotide sequences that were highly shared and had low generation probability. In a later analysis, a clonal expansion index for each public chain was calculated from normalized within-repertoire ranks of inferred template counts. A later analysis computed generation probabilities with a VDJ recombination model fitted to out-of-frame rearrangements, and checked the results against IGoR. In a later analysis, hypergeometric tests were used to score TCR-TCR, TCR-HLA and TCR-CMV co-occurrence, with a repertoire-size bias correction applied to TCR pairs. A later analysis estimated false discovery rates by permuting HLA or CMV assignments 20 times. A later analysis grouped co-occurring TCRs with DBSCAN, adding TCRdist sequence similarity when clustering within HLA-allele-positive subsets. Repertoires with fewer than 30,000 or more than 120,000 public chains were left out of co-occurrence clustering, as were about 5 repertoires with anomalous nucleotide sharing. Not all clones reach the TCRdb copy of this immuneACCESS table, which keeps in-frame sequences only. Checked studies attribute under half of the gap to unresolved V genes and leave the rest unexplained. That table furnishes V, J and clone size, whereas the DNA furnished D and trimming. In all, the sample holds roughly 230,000 clones, and approximately 85% of those were seen once. About 0.25% of the sample is held by the ten biggest clonotypes.

Material: PBMCs. The chain is made from TRBV30 and TRBJ2-1, with 14 bases aligning to TRBD2. The TCR was taken from a girl aged 2-10 years in good health and CMV-seronegative. The CDR3 is CALTSGGANEQFF. The nucleotides are TGTGCCTTGACTAGCGGGGGGGCGAATGAGCAGTTCTTC.